This record looks at one T cell receptor (beta chain) sequence and its context. This CDR3 spans 14 amino acids. V was pared by 8 bases and J by 7 bases, with 8 bases of the junction left unmatched. Germline-derived CDR1 and CDR2 are WNHNN and SYGVQD (reference sequence). This sample was taken from a study of blood T cell repertoires in COVID-19. Study at large: COVID-19 samples collected from the United States, Italy and Spain covered acute and convalescent phases.

TCRdb's table, derived via immunoSEQ multiplex PCR, lists solely in-frame clones and lacks some. The sample has 200,000 to 300,000 clones, about 88% seen once. This clonotype was sampled from a woman in her sixties with COVID-19, enrolled during active disease. Source material: peripheral blood. The chain uses TRBV10-1 and TRBJ2-1; TRBD2 agrees at 10 bases. The CDR3 coding sequence is TGCGCCAGCGGAGCGGGAGGGCCGTTAAATGAGCAGTTCTTC. As protein: CASGAGGPLNEQFF.